These 3 T cell receptor beta chains were sequenced from one sample in a study of T cells in localized non-small cell lung cancer. The method was immunoSEQ multiplex PCR; TCRdb's version includes in-frame clones alone and lacks a portion of them. The top ten clones hold approximately 3.7% of a sample with 17,000 or so clones, roughly 90% of them seen once. The sample consisted of peripheral blood, taken before any cancer treatment. These receptors originate from a male donor aged 60 or older with stage II squamous cell lung carcinoma.

The rearrangement uses TRBV6-4 and TRBJ2-3; D might be TRBD2 (6 bases). Germline assignment: CDR1 MRHNA and CDR2 SNTAGT. With 2 bases removed from V and 1 base from J, the gap between germline ends came to 10 bases. The CDR3 is 15 amino acids. Written as DNA, the CDR3 is TGTGCCAGCAGTGACACCGGGGGAGGCACAGATACGCAGTATTTT. Protein sequence: CASSDTGGGTDTQYF.

The chain links TRBV28 to TRBJ2-1; 9 positions match TRBD2. The germline V gene encodes CDR1 MDHEN and CDR2 SYDVKM. This CDR3 has 15 amino acids. Trimming cost V 6 bases and J 6 bases; bases outside gene matches: 9. The chain's CDR3 is CASRHLAGALNEQFF. In nucleotides, the CDR3 is TGTGCCAGCAGGCATTTAGCGGGGGCTCTCAATGAGCAGTTCTTC.

The rearrangement uses TRBV2 and TRBJ2-2, with D unresolved. The germline V gene has CDR1 SNHLY and CDR2 FYNNEI. V shed 5 bases and J shed 6 bases, with 7 bases lying between them. This CDR3 spans 12 amino acids. This chain's CDR3 is CASSQIPGELFF. CDR3 sequence (DNA): TGTGCCAGCAGTCAGATCCCCGGGGAGCTGTTTTTT.